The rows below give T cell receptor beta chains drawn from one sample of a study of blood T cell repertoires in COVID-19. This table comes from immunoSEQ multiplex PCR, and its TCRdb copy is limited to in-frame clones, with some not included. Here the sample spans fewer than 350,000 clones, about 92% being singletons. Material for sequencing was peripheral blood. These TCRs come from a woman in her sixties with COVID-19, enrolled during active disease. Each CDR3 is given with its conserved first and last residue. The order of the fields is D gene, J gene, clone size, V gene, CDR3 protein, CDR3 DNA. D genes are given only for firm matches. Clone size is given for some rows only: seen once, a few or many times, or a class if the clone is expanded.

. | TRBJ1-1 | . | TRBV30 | CAWTRHTANTEAFF | TGTGCCTGGACCCGACACACAGCGAACACTGAAGCTTTCTTT
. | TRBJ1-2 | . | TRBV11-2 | CASSLDTNYGYTF | TGTGCCAGCAGCTTGGACACTAACTATGGCTACACCTTC
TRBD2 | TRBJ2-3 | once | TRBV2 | CASTPGLAGGSTDTQYF | TGTGCCAGCACCCCGGGACTAGCGGGGGGTTCCACAGATACGCAGTATTTT
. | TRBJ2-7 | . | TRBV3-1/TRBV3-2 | CASSQHSSYEQYF | TGTGCCAGCAGCCAACATTCCTCCTACGAGCAGTACTTC
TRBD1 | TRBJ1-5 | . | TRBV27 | CASRRRGSSNQPQHF | TGTGCCAGCAGGCGCAGGGGGTCAAGCAATCAGCCCCAGCATTTT
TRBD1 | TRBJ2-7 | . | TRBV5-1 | CASSPGQGREQYF | TGCGCCAGCAGCCCGGGACAGGGGCGCGAGCAGTACTTC
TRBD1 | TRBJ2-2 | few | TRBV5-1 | CASSLGDRASGELFF | TGCGCCAGCAGCTTGGGGGACAGGGCGTCCGGGGAGCTGTTTTTT
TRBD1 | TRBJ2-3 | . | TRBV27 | CASSPGQGETDTQYF | TGTGCCAGCAGTCCAGGACAGGGGGAGACAGATACGCAGTATTTT
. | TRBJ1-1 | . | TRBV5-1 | CASQWGQPPNTEAFF | TGCGCCAGCCAATGGGGGCAGCCTCCGAACACTGAAGCTTTCTTT
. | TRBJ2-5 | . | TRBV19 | CASSVTGFVETQYF | TGTGCCAGTAGTGTAACAGGGTTCGTGGAGACCCAGTACTTC
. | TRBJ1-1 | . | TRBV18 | CASSRVGNTEAFF | TGTGCCAGCTCCCGAGTCGGGAACACTGAAGCTTTCTTT
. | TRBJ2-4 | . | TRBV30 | CAWSGQMLAKNIQYF | TGTGCCTGGAGTGGACAGATGTTAGCCAAAAACATTCAGTACTTC
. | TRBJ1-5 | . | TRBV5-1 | CASSLTVDQPQHF | TGCGCCAGCAGCCTGACAGTCGATCAGCCCCAGCATTTT
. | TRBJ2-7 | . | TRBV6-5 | CATTMGAYYEQYF | TGTGCCACCACTATGGGGGCCTACTACGAGCAGTACTTC
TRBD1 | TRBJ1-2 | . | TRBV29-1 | CSVEATLRGQGARHGYTF | TGCAGCGTTGAAGCGACACTCAGGGGACAGGGGGCGCGACATGGCTACACCTTC
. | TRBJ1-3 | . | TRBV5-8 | CASSLMGGSGNTIYF | TGTGCCAGCAGCTTGATGGGGGGAAGCGGAAACACCATATATTTT
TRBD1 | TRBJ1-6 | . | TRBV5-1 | CASSSRTGGGSPLHF | TGCGCCAGCAGCTCCCGGACAGGGGGAGGATCACCCCTCCACTTT
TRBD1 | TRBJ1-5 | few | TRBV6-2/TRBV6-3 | CASSTRQGGLNQPQHF | TGTGCCAGCAGTACCCGACAGGGGGGACTGAATCAGCCCCAGCATTTT
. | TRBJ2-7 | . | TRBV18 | CASSPAGLGYEQYF | TGTGCCAGCTCACCGGCGGGCCTGGGCTACGAGCAGTACTTC
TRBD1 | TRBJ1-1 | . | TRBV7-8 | CASSLDRVNTEAFF | TGTGCCAGCAGCCTGGACAGGGTGAACACTGAAGCTTTCTTT
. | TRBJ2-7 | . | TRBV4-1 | CASSPYSSYEQYF | TGCGCCAGCAGCCCCTACAGCTCCTACGAGCAGTACTTC
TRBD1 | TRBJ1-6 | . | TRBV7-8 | CASSTLRGLDNSPLHF | TGTGCCAGCAGCACGCTCAGGGGGCTGGATAATTCACCCCTCCACTTT
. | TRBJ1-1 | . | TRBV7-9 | CASSPQMNTEAFF | TGTGCCAGCAGCCCACAGATGAACACTGAAGCTTTCTTT
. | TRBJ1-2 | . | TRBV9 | CASSVTGFGYTF | TGTGCCAGCAGCGTAACAGGGTTTGGCTACACCTTC
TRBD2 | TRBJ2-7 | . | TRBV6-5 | CASSSKRLAGGYEQYF | TGTGCCAGCAGTTCAAAACGACTAGCGGGGGGCTACGAGCAGTACTTC
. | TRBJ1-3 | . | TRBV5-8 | CASSPVNTIYF | TGTGCCAGCAGCCCTGTAAACACCATATATTTT
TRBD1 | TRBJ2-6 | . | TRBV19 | CASSARTGSSGANVLTF | TGTGCCAGTAGTGCACGGACAGGCAGCTCTGGGGCCAACGTCCTGACTTTC
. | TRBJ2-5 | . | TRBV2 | CASTRTIQETQYF | TGTGCCAGCACAAGGACAATCCAAGAGACCCAGTACTTC
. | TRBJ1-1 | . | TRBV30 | CAWSARAYEAFF | TGTGCCTGGAGTGCCCGAGCTTATGAAGCTTTCTTT
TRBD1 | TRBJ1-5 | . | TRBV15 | CATSGGTGRGQPQHF | TGTGCCACCAGCGGAGGGACAGGGAGGGGTCAGCCCCAGCATTTT
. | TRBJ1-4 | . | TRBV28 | CASSSQTVKLFF | TGTGCCAGCAGTTCACAGACAGTAAAACTGTTTTTT
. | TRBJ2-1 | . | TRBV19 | CASRGGATYNEQFF | TGTGCCAGTAGGGGGGGGGCGACCTACAATGAGCAGTTCTTC